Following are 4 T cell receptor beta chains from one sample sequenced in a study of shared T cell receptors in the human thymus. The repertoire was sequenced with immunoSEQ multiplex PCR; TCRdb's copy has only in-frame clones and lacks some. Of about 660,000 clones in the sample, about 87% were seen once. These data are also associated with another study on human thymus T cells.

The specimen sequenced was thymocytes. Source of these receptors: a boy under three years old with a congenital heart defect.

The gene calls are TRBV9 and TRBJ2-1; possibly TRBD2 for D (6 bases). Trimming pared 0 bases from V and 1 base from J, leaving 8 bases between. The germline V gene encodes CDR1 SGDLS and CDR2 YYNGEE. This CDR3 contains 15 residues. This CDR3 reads CASSVDSGSYNEQFF. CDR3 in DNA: TGTGCCAGCAGCGTAGACAGCGGGTCCTACAATGAGCAGTTCTTC.

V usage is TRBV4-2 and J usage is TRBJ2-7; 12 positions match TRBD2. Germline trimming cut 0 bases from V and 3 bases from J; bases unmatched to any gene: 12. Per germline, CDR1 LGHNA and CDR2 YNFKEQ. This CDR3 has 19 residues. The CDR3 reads CASSQDQAATTSGGYEQYF. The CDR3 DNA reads TGTGCCAGCAGCCAAGATCAAGCTGCCACGACTAGCGGGGGCTACGAGCAGTACTTC.

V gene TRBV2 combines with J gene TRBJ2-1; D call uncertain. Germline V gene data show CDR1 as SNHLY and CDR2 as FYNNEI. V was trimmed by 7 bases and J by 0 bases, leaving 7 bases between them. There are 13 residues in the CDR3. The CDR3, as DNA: TGTGCCAGCACTCGCTACTCCTACAATGAGCAGTTCTTC. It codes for CASTRYSYNEQFF.

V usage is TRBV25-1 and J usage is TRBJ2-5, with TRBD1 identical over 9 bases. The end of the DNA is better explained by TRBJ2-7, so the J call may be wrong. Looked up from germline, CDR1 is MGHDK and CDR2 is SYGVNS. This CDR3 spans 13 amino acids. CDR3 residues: CASTRQGVYEQYF. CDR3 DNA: TGTGCCAGCACCAGACAGGGGGTCTACGAGCAGTACTTC.